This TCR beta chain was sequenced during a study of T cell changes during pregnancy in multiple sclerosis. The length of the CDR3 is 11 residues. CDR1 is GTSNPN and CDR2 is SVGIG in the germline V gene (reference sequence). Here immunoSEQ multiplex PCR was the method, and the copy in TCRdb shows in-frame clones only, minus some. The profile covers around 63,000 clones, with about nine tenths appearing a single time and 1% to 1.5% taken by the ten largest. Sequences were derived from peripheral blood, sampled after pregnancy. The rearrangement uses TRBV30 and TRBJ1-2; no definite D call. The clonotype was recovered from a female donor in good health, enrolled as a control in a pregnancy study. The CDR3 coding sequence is TGTCTAAGCGGGACTAACTATGGCTACACCTTC. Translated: CLSGTNYGYTF. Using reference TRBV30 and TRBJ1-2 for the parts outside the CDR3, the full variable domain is SQTIHQWPATLVQPVGSPLSLECTVEGTSNPNLYWYRQAAGRGLQLLFYSVGIGQISSEVPQNLSASRPQDRQFILSSKKLLLSDSGFYLCLSGTNYGYTFGSGTRLTVV.